This T cell receptor beta chain was observed in a study of blood T cell repertoires in COVID-19. Whole-study context: There were acute and convalescent COVID-19 samples, and they came from the United States, Italy and Spain. The cDNA or gDNA used as material had been derived from T cells, B-cell-depleted T cells, or PBMCs.

This clone was seen a handful of times. Different DNA sequences within this sample yield the same CDR3. In the original workflow: Reference gene primer amplification yielded estimated nucleated cell counts. Sequenced by immunoSEQ multiplex PCR; TCRdb stores in-frame clones only, minus some. D and trimming were read from the DNA, whereas the V and J calls and clone size are those reported in that table. The table records 70,000 to 85,000 clones, roughly nine tenths of them present only once. The CDR3 consists of 12 residues. The germline V gene has CDR1 SGDLS and CDR2 YYNGEE. V lost 0 bases, J lost 9 bases, and 4 bases lay in between.

This sequence was found in a woman aged 60-75 years with acute or convalescent COVID-19. The rearrangement uses TRBV9 and TRBJ1-6; D not resolved. Input material: peripheral blood. CDR3 nucleotides: TGTGCCAGCAGCGTAGCAGGTTCACCCCTCCACTTT. Protein: CASSVAGSPLHF.